These T cell receptor beta chains were read from a single sample in a study of T cell responses to AZD1222 COVID-19 vaccine. The repertoire was sequenced with immunoSEQ multiplex PCR; TCRdb's copy has only in-frame clones and lacks some. The data hold 150,000 to 200,000 clones, with 85% to 95% observed a single time. Sequencing used peripheral blood, obtained on day 0 of AZD1222 vaccination. Every receptor here comes from an adult in good health. The CDR3 runs from the conserved cysteine through the conserved F or W. Each record gives: CDR3 protein, V gene.

CDR3aa: CASSLRDRRNTEAFF
v_gene: TRBV6-5

CDR3aa: CASSLTGAGTEAFF
v_gene: TRBV7-9

CDR3aa: CASSQMGTYGEQFF
v_gene: TRBV3-1/TRBV3-2

CDR3aa: CASNQDGYNSPLHF
v_gene: TRBV6-5

CDR3aa: CASKDIFSGYTF
v_gene: TRBV5-1

CDR3aa: CASMTGSNSGNTIYF
v_gene: TRBV28

CDR3aa: CASSLFPSPLHF
v_gene: TRBV5-6

CDR3aa: CASRQSGRASNEQFF
v_gene: TRBV6-5

CDR3aa: CASSPQRGVGYEQYF
v_gene: TRBV5-5

CDR3aa: CASSFRGGNYGYTF
v_gene: TRBV5-4

CDR3aa: CASSYSFRNEAFF
v_gene: TRBV6-5

CDR3aa: CAISESKSGANVLTF
v_gene: TRBV10-3

CDR3aa: CASSPRDEDSPLHF
v_gene: TRBV18

CDR3aa: CASSFGLAGYNEQFF
v_gene: TRBV27

CDR3aa: CASSERSSRRDTGELFF
v_gene: TRBV25-1

CDR3aa: CASSSPLTGGLEGYTF
v_gene: TRBV13

CDR3aa: CASSYMGYSGANVLTF
v_gene: TRBV6-5

CDR3aa: CASSLTGGDYGYTF
v_gene: TRBV7-9

CDR3aa: CASTSQGGAAGEQFF
v_gene: TRBV27

CDR3aa: CASSESGSNTEAFF
v_gene: TRBV10-1

CDR3aa: CASSQGHLAANEQFF
v_gene: TRBV3-1/TRBV3-2

CDR3aa: CAGGTGFF
v_gene: TRBV30

CDR3aa: CASAAQGSYEQYF
v_gene: TRBV9

CDR3aa: CASSLDRRGTEAFF
v_gene: TRBV27

CDR3aa: CASSLGGGSGRQYEQYF
v_gene: TRBV7-9